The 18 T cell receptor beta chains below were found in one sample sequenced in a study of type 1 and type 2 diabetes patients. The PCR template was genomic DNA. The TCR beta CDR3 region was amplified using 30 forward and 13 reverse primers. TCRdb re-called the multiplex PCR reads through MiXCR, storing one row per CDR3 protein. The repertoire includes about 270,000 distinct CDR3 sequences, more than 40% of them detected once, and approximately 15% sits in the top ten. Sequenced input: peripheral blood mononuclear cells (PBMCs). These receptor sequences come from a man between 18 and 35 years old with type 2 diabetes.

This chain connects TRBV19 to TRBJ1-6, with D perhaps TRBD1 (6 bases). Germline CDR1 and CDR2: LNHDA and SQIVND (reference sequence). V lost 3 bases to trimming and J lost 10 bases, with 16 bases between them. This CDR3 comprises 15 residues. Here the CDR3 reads CASSITGQSGSPLHF. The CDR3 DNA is TGTGCCAGTAGTATTACAGGGCAGAGTGGGTCACCCCTCCACTTT.

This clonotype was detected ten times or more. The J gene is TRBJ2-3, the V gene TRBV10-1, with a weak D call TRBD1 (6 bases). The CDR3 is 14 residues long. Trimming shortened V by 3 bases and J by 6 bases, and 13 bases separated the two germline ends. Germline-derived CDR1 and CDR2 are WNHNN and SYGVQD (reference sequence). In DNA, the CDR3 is TGCGCCAGCAGTGATGGGGGACATTTGGATACGCAGTATTTT. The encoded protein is CASSDGGHLDTQYF.

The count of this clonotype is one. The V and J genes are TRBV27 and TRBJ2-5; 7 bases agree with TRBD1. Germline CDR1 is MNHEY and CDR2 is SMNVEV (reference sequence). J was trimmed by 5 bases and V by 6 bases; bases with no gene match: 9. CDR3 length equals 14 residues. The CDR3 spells CASRSIDRAETQYF. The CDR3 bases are TGTGCCAGCAGATCAATCGACAGGGCGGAGACCCAGTACTTC.

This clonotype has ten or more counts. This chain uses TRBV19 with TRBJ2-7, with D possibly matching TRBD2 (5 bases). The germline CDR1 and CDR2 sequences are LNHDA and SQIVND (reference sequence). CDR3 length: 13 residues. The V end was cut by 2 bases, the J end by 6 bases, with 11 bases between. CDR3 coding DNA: TGTGCCAGTAGTATATCGGCGGCGGGCGAGCAGTACTTC. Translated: CASSISAAGEQYF.

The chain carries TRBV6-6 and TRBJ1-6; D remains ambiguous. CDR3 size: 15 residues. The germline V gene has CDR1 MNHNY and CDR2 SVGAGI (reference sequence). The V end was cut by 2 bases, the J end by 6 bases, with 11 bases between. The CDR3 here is CASSYPESINSPLHF. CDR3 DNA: TGTGCCAGCAGTTACCCTGAATCTATTAATTCACCCCTCCACTTT.

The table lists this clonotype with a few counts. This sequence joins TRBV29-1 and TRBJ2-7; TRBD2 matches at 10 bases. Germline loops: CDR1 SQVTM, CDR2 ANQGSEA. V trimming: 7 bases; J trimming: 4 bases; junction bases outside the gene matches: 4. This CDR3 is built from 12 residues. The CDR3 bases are TGCAGCGGCGGGACTAGCGCGTACGAGCAGTACTTC. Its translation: CSGGTSAYEQYF.

The CDR3 protein is CASIGQGGSPLHF. The DNA of the CDR3 is TGTGCCAGCATCGGACAGGGAGGATCACCCCTCCACTTT. V is TRBV6-5 and J is TRBJ1-6, with TRBD1 matching 8 bases. This CDR3 spans 13 amino acids. The germline CDR1 and CDR2 sequences are MNHEY and SVGAGI. J was trimmed by 10 bases and V by 7 bases; bases with no gene match: 6.

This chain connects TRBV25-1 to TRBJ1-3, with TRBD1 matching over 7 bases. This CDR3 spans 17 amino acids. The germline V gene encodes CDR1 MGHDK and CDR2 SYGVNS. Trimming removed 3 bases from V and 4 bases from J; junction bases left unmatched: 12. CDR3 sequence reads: CASSDFPTGVAGNTIYF. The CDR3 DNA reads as TGTGCCAGCAGTGACTTCCCAACAGGGGTTGCAGGAAACACCATATATTTT.

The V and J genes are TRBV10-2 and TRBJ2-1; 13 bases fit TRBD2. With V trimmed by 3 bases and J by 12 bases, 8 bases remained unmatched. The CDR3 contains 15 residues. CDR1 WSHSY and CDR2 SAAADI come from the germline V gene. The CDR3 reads CASSDTSGGVAGQFF. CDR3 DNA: TGCGCCAGCAGTGATACTAGCGGGGGGGTCGCGGGGCAGTTCTTC.

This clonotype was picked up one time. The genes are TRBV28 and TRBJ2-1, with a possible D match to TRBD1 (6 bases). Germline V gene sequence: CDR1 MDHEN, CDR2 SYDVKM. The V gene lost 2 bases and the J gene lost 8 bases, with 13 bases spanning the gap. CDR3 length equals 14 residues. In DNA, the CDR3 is TGTGCCAGCAGTTTAGTACTGGACAGCGATGAGCAGTTCTTC. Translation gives CASSLVLDSDEQFF. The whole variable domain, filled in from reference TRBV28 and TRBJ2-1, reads DVKVTQSSRYLVKRTGEKVFLECVQDMDHENMFWYRQDPGLGLRLIYFSYDVKMKEKGDIPEGYSVSREKKERFSLILESASTNQTSMYLCASSLVLDSDEQFFGPGTRLTVL.

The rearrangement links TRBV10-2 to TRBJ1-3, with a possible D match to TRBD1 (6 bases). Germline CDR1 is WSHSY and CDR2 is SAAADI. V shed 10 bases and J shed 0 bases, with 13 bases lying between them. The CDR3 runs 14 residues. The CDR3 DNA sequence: TGCGCCACCATCGGGGGCATCTCTGGAAACACCATATATTTT. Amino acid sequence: CATIGGISGNTIYF.

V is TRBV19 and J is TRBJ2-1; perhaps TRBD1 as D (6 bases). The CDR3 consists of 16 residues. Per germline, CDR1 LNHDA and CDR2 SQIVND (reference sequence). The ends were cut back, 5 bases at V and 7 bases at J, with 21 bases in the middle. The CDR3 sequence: CASSDGQLGKANEQFF. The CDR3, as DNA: TGTGCCAGTAGTGACGGACAGCTCGGTAAGGCTAATGAGCAGTTCTTC.

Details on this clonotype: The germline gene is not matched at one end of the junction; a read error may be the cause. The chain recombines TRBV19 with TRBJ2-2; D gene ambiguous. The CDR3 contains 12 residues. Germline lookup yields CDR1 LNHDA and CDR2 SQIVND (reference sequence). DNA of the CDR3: TGTGCCAGTAGTTTAGAATCCGGGGAGCTGTTTTTT. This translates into CASSLESGELFF. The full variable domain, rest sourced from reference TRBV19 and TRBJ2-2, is DGGITQSPKYLFRKEGQNVTLSCEQNLNHDAMYWYRQDPGQGLRLIYYSQIVNDFQKGDIAEGYSVSREKKESFPLTVTSAQKNPTAFYLCASSLESGELFFGEGSRLTVL.

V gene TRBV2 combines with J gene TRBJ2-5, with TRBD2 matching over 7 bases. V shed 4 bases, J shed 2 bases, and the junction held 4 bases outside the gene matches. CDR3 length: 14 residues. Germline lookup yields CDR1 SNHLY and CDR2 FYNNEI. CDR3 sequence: CASSVTSSQETQYF. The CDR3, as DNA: TGTGCCAGCAGTGTGACTAGCTCACAAGAGACCCAGTACTTC.

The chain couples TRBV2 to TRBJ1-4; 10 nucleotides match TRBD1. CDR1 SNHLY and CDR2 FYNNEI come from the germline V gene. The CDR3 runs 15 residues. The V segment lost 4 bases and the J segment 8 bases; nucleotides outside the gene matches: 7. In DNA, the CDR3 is TGTGCCAGCAGTGTCGACAGGGGGCTAGCCGAAAAACTGTTTTTT. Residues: CASSVDRGLAEKLFF.

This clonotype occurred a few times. In DNA form, the CDR3 reads TGTGCCAGCAGCTCGGACCATAACACTGAAGCTTTCTTT. Translated: CASSSDHNTEAFF. V gene TRBV7-2 combines with J gene TRBJ1-1, with no clear D. Germline CDR1 reads SGHTA; CDR2 reads FQGNSA. V was cut by 4 bases and J by 2 bases, with 8 bases left in between. CDR3 length: 13 amino acids.

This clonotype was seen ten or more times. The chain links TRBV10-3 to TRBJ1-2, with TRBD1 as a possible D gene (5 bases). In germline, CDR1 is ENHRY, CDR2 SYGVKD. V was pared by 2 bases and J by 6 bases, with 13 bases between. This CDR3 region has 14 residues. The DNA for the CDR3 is TGTGCCATCAGTGAGACCCGGGACCTCGATGGCTACACCTTC. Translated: CAISETRDLDGYTF.

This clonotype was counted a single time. CDR3 sequence: CSARDVLAGEQYF. The CDR3 region has the DNA TGCAGTGCTAGAGATGTACTAGCAGGCGAGCAGTACTTC. J is TRBJ2-7 and V is TRBV20-1, with D possibly being TRBD2 (6 bases). This CDR3 region has 13 residues. Germline V gives CDR1 DFQATT, CDR2 SNEGSKA (reference sequence). V lost 0 bases and J lost 6, with 12 bases in between.